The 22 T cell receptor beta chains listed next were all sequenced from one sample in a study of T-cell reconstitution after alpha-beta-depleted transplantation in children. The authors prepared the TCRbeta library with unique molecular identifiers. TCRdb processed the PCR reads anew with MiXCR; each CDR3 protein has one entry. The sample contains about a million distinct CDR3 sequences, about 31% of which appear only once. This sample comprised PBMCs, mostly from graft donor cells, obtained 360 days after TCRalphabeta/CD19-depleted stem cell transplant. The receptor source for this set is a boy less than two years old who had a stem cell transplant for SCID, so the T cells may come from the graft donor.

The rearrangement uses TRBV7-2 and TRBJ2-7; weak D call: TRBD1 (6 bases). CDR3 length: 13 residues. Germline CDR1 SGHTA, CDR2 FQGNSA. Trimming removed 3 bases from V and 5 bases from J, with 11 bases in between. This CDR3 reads CASSFYTGNEQYF. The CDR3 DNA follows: TGTGCCAGCAGCTTTTATACAGGGAACGAGCAGTACTTC.

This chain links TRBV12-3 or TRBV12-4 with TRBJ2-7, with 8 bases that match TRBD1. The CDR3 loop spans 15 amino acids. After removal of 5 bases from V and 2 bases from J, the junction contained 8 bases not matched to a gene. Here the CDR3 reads CASSRLTGEPYEQYF. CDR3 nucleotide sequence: TGTGCCAGCAGTCGTCTGACAGGGGAACCCTACGAGCAGTACTTC.

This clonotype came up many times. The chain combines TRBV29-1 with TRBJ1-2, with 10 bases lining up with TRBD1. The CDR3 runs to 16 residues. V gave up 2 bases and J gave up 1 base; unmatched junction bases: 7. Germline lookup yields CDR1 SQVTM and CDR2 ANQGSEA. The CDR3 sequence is CSVEPGTGDFNYGYTF. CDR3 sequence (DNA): TGCAGCGTTGAACCCGGGACAGGGGATTTTAACTATGGCTACACCTTC.

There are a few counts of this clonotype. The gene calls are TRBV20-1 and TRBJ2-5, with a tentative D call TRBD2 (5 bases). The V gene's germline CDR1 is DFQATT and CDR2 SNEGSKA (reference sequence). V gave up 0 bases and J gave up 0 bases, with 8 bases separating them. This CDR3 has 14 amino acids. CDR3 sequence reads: CSARDTGNQETQYF. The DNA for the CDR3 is TGCAGTGCTAGAGACACCGGGAACCAAGAGACCCAGTACTTC.

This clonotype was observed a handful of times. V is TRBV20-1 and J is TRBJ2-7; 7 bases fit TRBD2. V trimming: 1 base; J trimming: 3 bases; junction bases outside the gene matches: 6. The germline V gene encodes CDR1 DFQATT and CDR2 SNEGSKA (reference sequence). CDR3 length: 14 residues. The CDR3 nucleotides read TGCAGTGCTAGAGGGGTAGGGGAGGGCTACGAGCAGTACTTC. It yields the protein CSARGVGEGYEQYF.

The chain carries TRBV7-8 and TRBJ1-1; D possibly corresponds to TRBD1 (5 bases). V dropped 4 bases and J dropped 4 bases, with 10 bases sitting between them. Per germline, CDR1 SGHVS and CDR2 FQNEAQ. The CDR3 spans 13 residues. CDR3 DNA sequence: TGTGCCAGCAGCTCCGACAGTTTCACTGAAGCTTTCTTT. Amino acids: CASSSDSFTEAFF. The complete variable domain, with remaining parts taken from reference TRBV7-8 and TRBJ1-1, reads GAGVSQSPRYKVAKRGQDVALRCDPISGHVSLFWYQQALGQGPEFLTYFQNEAQLDKSGLPSDRFFAERPEGSVSTLKIQRTQQEDSAVYLCASSSDSFTEAFFGQGTRLTVV.

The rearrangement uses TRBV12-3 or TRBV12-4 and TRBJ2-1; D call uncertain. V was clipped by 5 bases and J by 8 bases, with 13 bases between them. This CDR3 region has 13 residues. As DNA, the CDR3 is TGTGCCAGCAGTCTTAACGTCGGCGATGAGCAGTTCTTC. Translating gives CASSLNVGDEQFF.

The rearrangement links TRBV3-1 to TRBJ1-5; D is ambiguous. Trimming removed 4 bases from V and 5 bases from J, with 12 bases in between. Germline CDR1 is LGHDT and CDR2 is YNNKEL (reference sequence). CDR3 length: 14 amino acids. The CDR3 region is CASSLTATDQPQHF. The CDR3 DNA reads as TGTGCCAGCAGCCTAACAGCGACCGATCAGCCCCAGCATTTT. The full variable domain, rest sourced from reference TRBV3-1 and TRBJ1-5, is DTAVSQTPKYLVTQMGNDKSIKCEQNLGHDTMYWYKQDSKKFLKIMFSYNNKELIINETVPNRFSPKSPDKAHLNLHINSLELGDSAVYFCASSLTATDQPQHFGDGTRLSIL.

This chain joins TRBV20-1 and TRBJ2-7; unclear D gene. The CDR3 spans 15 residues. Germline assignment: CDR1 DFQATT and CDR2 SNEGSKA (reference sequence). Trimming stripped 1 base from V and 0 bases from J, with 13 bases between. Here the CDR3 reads CSARVPQQSSYEQYF. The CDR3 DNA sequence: TGCAGTGCTAGAGTTCCCCAACAGAGCTCCTACGAGCAGTACTTC.

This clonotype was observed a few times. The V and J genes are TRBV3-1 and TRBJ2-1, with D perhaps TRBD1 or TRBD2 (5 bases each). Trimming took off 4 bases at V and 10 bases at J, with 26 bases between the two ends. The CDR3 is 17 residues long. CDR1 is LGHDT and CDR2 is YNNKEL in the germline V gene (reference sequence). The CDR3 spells CASSRRGWGPKKVEQFF. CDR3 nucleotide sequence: TGTGCCAGCAGCCGAAGAGGTTGGGGACCCAAAAAGGTGGAGCAGTTCTTC.

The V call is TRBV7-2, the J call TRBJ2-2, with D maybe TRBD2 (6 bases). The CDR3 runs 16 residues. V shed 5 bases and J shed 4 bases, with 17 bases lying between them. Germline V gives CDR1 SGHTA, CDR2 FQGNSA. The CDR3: CASSDPGRAGTGELFF. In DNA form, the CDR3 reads TGTGCCAGCAGCGATCCGGGCCGAGCGGGCACCGGGGAGCTGTTTTTT. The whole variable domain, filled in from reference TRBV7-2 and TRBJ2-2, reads GAGVSQSPSNKVTEKGKDVELRCDPISGHTALYWYRQSLGQGLEFLIYFQGNSAPDKSGLPSDRFSAERTGGSVSTLTIQRTQQEDSAVYLCASSDPGRAGTGELFFGEGSRLTVL.

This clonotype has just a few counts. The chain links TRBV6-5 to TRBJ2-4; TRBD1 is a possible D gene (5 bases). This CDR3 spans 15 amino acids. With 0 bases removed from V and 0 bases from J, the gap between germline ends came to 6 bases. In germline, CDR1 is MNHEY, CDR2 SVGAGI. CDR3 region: CASSYSGLAKNIQYF. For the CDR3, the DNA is TGTGCCAGCAGTTACTCGGGGCTAGCCAAAAACATTCAGTACTTC.

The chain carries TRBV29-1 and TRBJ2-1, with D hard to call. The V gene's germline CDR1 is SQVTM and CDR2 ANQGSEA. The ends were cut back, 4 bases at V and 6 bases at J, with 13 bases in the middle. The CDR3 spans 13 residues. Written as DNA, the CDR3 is TGCAGCGTTGGCTGGTTAGCCGGCAATGAGCAGTTCTTC. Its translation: CSVGWLAGNEQFF.

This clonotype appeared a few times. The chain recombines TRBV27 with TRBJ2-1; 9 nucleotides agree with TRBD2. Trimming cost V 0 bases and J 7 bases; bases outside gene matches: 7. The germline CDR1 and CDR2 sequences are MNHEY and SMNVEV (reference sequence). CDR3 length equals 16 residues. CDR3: CASSLSRPSGVNEQFF. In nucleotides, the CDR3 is TGTGCCAGCAGTTTATCGCGGCCTAGCGGGGTTAATGAGCAGTTCTTC.

The CDR3 sequence is CASSDTGQGLEQYF. CDR3 DNA: TGTGCCAGCAGCGACACGGGACAGGGCTTGGAGCAGTACTTC. This rearrangement joins TRBV12-3 or TRBV12-4 to TRBJ2-7; 9 bases are shared with TRBD1. The CDR3 covers 14 residues. The V gene end was trimmed by 6 bases and the J gene end by 7 bases; junction bases not matched to a gene: 10.

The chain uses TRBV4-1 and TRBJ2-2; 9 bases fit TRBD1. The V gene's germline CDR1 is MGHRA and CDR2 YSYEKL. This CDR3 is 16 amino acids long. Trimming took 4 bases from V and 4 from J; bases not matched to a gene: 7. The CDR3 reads CASSLRTGESTGELFF. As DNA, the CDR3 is TGCGCCAGCAGCCTACGGACAGGGGAGAGCACCGGGGAGCTGTTTTTT.

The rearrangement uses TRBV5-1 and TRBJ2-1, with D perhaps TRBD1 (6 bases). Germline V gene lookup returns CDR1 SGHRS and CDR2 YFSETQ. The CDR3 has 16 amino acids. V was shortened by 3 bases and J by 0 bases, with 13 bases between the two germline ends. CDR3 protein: CASSSRTVLSYNEQFF. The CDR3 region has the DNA TGCGCCAGCAGCTCCCGGACAGTACTCTCCTACAATGAGCAGTTCTTC.

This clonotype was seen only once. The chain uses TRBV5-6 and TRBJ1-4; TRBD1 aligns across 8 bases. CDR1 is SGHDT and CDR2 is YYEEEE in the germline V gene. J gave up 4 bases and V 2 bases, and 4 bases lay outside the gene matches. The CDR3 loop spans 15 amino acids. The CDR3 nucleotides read TGTGCCAGCAGCTTCGGGACAGGAGTTAATGAAAAACTGTTTTTT. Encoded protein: CASSFGTGVNEKLFF.

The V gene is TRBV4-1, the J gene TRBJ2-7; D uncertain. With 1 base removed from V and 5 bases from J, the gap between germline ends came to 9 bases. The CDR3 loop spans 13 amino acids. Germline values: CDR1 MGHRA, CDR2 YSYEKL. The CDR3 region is CASSQVGGHEQYF. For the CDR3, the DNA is TGCGCCAGCAGCCAAGTGGGTGGGCACGAGCAGTACTTC.

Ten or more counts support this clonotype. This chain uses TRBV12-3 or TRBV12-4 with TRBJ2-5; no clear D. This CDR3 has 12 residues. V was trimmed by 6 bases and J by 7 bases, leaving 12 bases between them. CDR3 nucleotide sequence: TGTGCCAGCAGGCTAGGCTCGGGGACCCAGTACTTC. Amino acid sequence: CASRLGSGTQYF.

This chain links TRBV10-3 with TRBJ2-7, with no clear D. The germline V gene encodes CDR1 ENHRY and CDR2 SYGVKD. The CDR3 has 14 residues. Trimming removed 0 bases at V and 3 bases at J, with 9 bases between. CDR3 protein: CAISESSSFYEQYF. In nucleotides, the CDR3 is TGTGCCATCAGTGAGTCGAGTAGTTTCTACGAGCAGTACTTC.

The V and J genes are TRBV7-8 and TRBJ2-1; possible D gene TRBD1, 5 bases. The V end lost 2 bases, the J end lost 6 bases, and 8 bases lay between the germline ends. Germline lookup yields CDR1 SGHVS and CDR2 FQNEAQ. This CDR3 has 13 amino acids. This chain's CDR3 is CASSLRGLNEQFF. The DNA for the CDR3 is TGTGCCAGCAGCTTAAGGGGTCTCAATGAGCAGTTCTTC.